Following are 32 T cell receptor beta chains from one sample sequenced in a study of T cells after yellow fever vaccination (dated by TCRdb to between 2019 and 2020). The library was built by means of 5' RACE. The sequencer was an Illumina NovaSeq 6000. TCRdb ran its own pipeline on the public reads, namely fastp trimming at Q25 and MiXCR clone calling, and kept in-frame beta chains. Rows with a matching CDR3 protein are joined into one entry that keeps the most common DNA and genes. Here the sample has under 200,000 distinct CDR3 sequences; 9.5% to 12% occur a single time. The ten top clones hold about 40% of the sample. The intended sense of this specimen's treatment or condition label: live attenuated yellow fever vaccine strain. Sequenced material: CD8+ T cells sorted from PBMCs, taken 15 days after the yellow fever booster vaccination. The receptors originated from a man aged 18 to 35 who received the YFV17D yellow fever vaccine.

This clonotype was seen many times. CDR3 sequence (DNA): TGTGCCAGCAGACATGGTTGGGAAGCTTTCTTT. Translation gives CASRHGWEAFF. The gene calls are TRBV12-3 or TRBV12-4 and TRBJ1-1; D remains ambiguous. This CDR3 spans 11 amino acids. V was pared by 6 bases and J by 8 bases, with 10 bases between.

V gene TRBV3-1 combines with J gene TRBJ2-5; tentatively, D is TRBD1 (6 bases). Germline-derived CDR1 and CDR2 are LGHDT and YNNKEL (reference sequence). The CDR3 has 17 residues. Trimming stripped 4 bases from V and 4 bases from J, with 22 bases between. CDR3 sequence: CASSPGGKGVVRETQYF. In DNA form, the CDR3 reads TGTGCCAGCAGCCCTGGAGGCAAGGGGGTCGTCAGAGAGACCCAGTACTTC.

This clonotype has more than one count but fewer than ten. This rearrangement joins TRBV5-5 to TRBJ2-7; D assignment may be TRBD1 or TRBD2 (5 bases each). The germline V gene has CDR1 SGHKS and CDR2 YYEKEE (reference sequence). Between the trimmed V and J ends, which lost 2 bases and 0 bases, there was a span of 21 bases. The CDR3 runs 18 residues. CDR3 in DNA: TGTGCCAGCAGCTTCGGGGCAGGGTCACCGTTCTTCTCCTACGAGCAGTACGTC. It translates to CASSFGAGSPFFSYEQYV.

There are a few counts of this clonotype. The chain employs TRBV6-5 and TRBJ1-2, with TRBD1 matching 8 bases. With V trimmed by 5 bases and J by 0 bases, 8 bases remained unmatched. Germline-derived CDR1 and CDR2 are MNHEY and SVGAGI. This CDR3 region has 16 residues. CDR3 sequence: CASSPIGQGPNYGYTF. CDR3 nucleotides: TGTGCCAGCAGTCCAATAGGACAGGGCCCTAACTATGGCTACACCTTC.

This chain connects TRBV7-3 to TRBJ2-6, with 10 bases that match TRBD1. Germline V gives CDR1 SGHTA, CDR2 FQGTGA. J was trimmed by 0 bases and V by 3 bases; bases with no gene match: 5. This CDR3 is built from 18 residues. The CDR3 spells CASSLTGGVASGANVLTF. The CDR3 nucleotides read TGTGCCAGCAGCTTGACAGGGGGCGTAGCCTCTGGGGCCAACGTCCTGACTTTC. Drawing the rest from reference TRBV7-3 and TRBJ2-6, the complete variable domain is GAGVSQTPSNKVTEKGKYVELRCDPISGHTALYWYRQSLGQGPEFLIYFQGTGAADDSGLPNDRFFAVRPEGSVSTLKIQRTERGDSAVYLCASSLTGGVASGANVLTFGAGSRLTVL.

The CDR3 here is CASSQATESLQETQYF. CDR3 in DNA: TGTGCCAGCAGCCAGGCGACTGAATCCCTCCAAGAGACCCAGTACTTC. This chain uses TRBV4-2 with TRBJ2-5; D is unclear. The germline gives CDR1 LGHNA, CDR2 YNFKEQ. Trimming left V 3 bases short and J 1 base short, with 15 bases between. CDR3 length equals 16 residues.

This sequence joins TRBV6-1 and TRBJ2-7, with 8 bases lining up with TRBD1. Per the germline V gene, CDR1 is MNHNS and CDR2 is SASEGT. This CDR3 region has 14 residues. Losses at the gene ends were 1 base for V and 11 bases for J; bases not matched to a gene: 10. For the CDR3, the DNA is TGTGCCAGCAGTGAAGTAAGCTTCGAGACAGGGGAGTACTTC. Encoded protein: CASSEVSFETGEYF.

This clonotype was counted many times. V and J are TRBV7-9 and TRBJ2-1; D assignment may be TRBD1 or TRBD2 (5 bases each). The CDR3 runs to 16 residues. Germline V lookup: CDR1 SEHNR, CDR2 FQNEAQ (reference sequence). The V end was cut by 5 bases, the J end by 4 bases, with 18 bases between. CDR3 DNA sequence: TGTGCCAGCAGCCCCCCGGGGCAGGGCGAGTACAATGAGCAGTTCTTC. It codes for CASSPPGQGEYNEQFF.

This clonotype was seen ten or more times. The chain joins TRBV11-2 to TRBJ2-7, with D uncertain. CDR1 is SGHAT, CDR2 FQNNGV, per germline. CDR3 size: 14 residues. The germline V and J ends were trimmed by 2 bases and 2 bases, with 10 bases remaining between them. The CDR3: CASSLYSTAYEQYV. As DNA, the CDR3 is TGTGCCAGCAGCTTATACAGCACCGCCTACGAGCAGTACGTC.

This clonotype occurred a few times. This CDR3 is CASRGRVVAEAFF. CDR3 in DNA: TGCGCCAGCCGGGGCAGGGTAGTCGCTGAAGCTTTCTTT. The chain combines TRBV5-1 with TRBJ1-1; possibly TRBD1 for D (5 bases). This CDR3 comprises 13 residues. V was cut by 7 bases and J by 6 bases, with 16 bases left in between. The germline V gene has CDR1 SGHRS and CDR2 YFSETQ.

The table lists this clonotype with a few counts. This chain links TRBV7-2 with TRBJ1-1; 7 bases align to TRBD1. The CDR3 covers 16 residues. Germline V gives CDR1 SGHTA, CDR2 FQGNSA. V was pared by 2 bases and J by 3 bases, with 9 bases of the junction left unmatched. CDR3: CASSLRIRGLDTEAFF. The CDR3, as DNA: TGTGCCAGCAGCTTAAGGATAAGGGGGCTTGACACTGAAGCTTTCTTT.

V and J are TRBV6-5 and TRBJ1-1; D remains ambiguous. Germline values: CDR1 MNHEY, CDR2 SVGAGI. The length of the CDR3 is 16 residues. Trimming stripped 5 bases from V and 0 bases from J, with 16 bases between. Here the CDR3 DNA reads TGTGCCAGCAGTGAAGGACGGACCGACCTGAACACTGAAGCTTTCTTT. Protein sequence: CASSEGRTDLNTEAFF.

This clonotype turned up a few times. This chain's CDR3 is CASSQVGTPQAFF. CDR3 coding DNA: TGCGCCAGCAGCCAAGTGGGGACACCTCAAGCTTTCTTT. The rearrangement links TRBV4-1 to TRBJ1-1; perhaps TRBD1 as D (6 bases). Trimming cost V 1 base and J 9 bases, with 12 bases left between them. In germline, CDR1 is MGHRA, CDR2 YSYEKL. The CDR3 is made up of 13 amino acids.

CDR3 loop: CAWQQGEYNEQFF. The CDR3 nucleotides are TGTGCCTGGCAACAGGGAGAATACAATGAGCAGTTCTTC. The chain recombines TRBV30 with TRBJ2-1; tentatively, D is TRBD1 (6 bases). CDR1 GTSNPN and CDR2 SVGIG come from the germline V gene (reference sequence). The CDR3 has 13 amino acids. V was trimmed by 5 bases and J by 4 bases, leaving 12 bases between them.

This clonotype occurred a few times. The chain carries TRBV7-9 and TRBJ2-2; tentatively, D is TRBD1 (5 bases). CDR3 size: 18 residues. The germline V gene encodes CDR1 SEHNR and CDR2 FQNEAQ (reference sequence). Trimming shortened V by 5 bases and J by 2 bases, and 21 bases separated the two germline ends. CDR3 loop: CASSRVQLGRTNTGELFF. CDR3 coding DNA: TGTGCCAGCAGCCGTGTACAACTGGGGCGTACTAACACCGGGGAGCTGTTTTTT.

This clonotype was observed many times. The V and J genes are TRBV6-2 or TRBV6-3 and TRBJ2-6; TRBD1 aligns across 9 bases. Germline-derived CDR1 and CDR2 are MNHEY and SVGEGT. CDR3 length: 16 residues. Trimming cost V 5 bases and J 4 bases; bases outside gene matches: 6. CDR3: CASSTTGGSGANVLTF. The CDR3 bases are TGTGCCAGCAGTACCACAGGGGGCTCCGGGGCCAACGTCCTGACTTTC.

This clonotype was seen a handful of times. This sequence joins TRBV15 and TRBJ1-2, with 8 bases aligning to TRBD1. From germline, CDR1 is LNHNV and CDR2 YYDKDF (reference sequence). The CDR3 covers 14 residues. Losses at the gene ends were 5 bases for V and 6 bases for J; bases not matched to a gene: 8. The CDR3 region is CATSPDRGGNGYTF. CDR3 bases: TGTGCCACCAGCCCTGACAGGGGCGGAAATGGCTACACCTTC. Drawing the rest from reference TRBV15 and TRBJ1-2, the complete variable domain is DAMVIQNPRYQVTQFGKPVTLSCSQTLNHNVMYWYQQKSSQAPKLLFHYYDKDFNNEADTPDNFQSRRPNTSFCFLDIRSPGLGDTAMYLCATSPDRGGNGYTFGSGTRLTVV.

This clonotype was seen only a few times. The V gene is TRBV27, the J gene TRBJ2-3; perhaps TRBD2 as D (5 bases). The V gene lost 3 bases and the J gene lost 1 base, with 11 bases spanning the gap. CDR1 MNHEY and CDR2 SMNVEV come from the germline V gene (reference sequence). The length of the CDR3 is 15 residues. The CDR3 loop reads CASSLEVEGTDTQYF. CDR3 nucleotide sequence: TGTGCCAGCAGTTTGGAGGTTGAGGGCACAGATACGCAGTATTTT.

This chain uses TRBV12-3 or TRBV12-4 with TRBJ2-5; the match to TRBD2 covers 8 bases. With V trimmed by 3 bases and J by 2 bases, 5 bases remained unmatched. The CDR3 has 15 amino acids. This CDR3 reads CASSLGASGQETQYF. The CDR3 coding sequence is TGTGCCAGCAGTTTGGGAGCTAGCGGGCAAGAGACCCAGTACTTC.

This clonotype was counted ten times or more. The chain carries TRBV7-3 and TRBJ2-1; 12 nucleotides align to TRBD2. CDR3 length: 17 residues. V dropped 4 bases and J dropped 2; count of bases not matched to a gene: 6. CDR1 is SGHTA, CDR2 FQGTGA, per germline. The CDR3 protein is CASSSGLAGNPYNEQFF. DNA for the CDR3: TGTGCCAGCAGCTCCGGACTAGCGGGGAATCCCTACAATGAGCAGTTCTTC.

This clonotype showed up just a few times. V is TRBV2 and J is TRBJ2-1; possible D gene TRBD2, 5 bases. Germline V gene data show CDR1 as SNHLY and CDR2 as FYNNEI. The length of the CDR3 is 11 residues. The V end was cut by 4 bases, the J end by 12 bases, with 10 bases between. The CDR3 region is CASSVGRGQFF. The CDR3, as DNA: TGTGCCAGCAGTGTGGGCCGGGGGCAGTTCTTC. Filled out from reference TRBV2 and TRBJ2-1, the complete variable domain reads EPEVTQTPSHQVTQMGQEVILRCVPISNHLYFYWYRQILGQKVEFLVSFYNNEISEKSEIFDDQFSVERPDGSNFTLKIRSTKLEDSAMYFCASSVGRGQFFGPGTRLTVL.

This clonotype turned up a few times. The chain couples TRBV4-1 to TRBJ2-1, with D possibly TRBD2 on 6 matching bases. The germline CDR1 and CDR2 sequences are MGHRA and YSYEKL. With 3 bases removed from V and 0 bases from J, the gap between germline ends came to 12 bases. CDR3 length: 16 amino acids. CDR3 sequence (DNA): TGCGCCAGCAGCCAGGAACGGGGGTTCTCCTACAATGAGCAGTTCTTC. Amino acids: CASSQERGFSYNEQFF.

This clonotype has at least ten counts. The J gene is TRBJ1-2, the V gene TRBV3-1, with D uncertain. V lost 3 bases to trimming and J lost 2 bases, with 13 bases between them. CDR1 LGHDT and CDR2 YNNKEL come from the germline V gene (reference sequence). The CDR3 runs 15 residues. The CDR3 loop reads CASSHPGVTNYGYTF. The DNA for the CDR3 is TGTGCCAGCAGCCACCCAGGAGTAACCAACTATGGCTACACCTTC.

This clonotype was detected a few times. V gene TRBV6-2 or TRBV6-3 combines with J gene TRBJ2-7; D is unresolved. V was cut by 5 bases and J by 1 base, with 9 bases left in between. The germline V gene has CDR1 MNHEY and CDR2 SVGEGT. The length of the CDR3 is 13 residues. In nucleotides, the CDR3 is TGTGCCAGCAGTCCGGACGATTCCTACGAGCAGTACGTC. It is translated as CASSPDDSYEQYV.

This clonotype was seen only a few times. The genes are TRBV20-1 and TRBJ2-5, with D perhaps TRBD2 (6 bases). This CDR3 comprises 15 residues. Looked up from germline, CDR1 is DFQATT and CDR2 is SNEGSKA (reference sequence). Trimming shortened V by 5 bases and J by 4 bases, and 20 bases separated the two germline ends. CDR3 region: CSAPLDPRRGETQYF. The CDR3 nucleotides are TGCAGTGCTCCCTTGGACCCTAGGAGGGGAGAGACCCAGTACTTC.

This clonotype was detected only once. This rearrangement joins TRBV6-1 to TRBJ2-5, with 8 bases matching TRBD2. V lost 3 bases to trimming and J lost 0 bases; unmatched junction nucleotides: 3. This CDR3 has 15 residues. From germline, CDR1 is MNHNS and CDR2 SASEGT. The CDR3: CASSDSGEYQETQYF. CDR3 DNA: TGTGCCAGCAGTGATAGCGGGGAGTACCAAGAGACCCAGTACTTC.

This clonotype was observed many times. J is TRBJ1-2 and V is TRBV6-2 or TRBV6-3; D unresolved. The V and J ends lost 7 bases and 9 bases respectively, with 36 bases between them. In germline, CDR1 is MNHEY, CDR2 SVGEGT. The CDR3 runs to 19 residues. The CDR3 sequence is CASTPREGITTMRGFRYTF. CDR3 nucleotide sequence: TGTGCCAGCACCCCACGGGAGGGAATAACTACTATGAGAGGCTTCCGCTACACCTTC.

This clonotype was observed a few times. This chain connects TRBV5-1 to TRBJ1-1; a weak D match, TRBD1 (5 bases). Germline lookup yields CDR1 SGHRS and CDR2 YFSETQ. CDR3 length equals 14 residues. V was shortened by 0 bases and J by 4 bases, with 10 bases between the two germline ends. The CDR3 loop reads CASSLARVGTEAFF. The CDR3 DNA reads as TGCGCCAGCAGCTTGGCCAGGGTGGGCACTGAAGCTTTCTTT. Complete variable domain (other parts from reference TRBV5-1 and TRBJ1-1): KAGVTQTPRYLIKTRGQQVTLSCSPISGHRSVSWYQQTPGQGLQFLFEYFSETQRNKGNFPGRFSGRQFSNSRSEMNVSTLELGDSALYLCASSLARVGTEAFFGQGTRLTVV.

The CDR3 spells CASSYRSGGTGELFF. The CDR3 DNA is TGTGCCAGCAGTTACCGCAGCGGGGGCACCGGGGAGCTGTTTTTT. The V and J genes are TRBV6-2 or TRBV6-3 and TRBJ2-2, with 8 bases identical to TRBD2. J gave up 4 bases and V 2 bases, and 3 bases lay outside the gene matches. From germline, CDR1 is MNHEY and CDR2 SVGEGT. This CDR3 spans 15 amino acids.

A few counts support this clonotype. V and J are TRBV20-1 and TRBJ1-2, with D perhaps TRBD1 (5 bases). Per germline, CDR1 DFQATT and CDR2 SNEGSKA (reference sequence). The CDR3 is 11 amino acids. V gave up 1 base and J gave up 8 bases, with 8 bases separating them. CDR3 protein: CSARGGGGYTF. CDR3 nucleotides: TGCAGTGCTAGAGGGGGCGGAGGCTACACCTTC.

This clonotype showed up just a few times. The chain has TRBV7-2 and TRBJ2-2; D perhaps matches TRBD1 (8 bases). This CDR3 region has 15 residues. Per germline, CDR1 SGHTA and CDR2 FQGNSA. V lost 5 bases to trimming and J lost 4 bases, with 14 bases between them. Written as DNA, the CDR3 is TGTGCCAGCAGCACCTACAGGGGGGGCACCGGGGAGCTGTTTTTT. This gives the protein CASSTYRGGTGELFF.

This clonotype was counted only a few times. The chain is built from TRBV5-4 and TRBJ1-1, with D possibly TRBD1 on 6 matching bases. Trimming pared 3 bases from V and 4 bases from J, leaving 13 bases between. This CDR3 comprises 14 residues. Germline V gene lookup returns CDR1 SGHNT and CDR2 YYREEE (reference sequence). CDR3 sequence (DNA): TGTGCCAGCAGCTGGGGGGGCGTAGGCACTGAAGCTTTCTTT. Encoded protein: CASSWGGVGTEAFF. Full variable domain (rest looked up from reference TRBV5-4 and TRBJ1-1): ETGVTQSPTHLIKTRGQQVTLRCSSQSGHNTVSWYQQALGQGPQFIFQYYREEENGRGNFPPRFSGLQFPNYSSELNVNALELDDSALYLCASSWGGVGTEAFFGQGTRLTVV.